The 27 T cell receptor beta chains given below trace back to one sample, sequenced in a study of cytomegalovirus exposure and HLA in healthy donors. The PCR had 60 Vbeta and 13 Jbeta primers. Libraries were prepared by immunoSEQ multiplex PCR; TCRdb keeps only in-frame clonotypes and omits some of them. The repertoire holds 150,000 to 200,000 clones, with 70% to 85% as singletons. The sequenced sample was PBMCs. These receptors were collected from a man between 35 and 55 years old in good health and CMV-seronegative.

The chain uses TRBV4-2 and TRBJ1-6; D uncertain. CDR1 and CDR2 from the germline V gene are LGHNA and YNFKEQ. The CDR3 loop spans 15 amino acids. Trimming took off 5 bases at V and 2 bases at J, with 10 bases between the two ends. CDR3 amino acids: CASSLRGTYNSPLHF. In DNA, the CDR3 is TGTGCCAGCAGCTTACGAGGGACCTATAATTCACCCCTCCACTTT.

The chain employs TRBV27 and TRBJ1-1; D remains ambiguous. The CDR3 is 14 amino acids. Looked up from germline, CDR1 is MNHEY and CDR2 is SMNVEV (reference sequence). Deletions cut 3 bases from V and 4 bases from J, with 12 bases between. The chain's CDR3 is CASSFQSGSTEAFF. The CDR3 nucleotides are TGTGCCAGCAGTTTTCAGTCGGGGAGCACTGAAGCTTTCTTT.

The rearrangement uses TRBV21-1 and TRBJ1-2; the listed D gene, TRBD1, was not tested against the DNA. TRBV21-1 is termed a pseudogene. The CDR3 totals 16 residues. Here the CDR3 reads CASSKARGQAAYGYTF. As DNA, the CDR3 is TGTGCCAGCAGCAAAGCGCGAGGACAGGCGGCATATGGCTACACCTTC.

The rearrangement links TRBV30 to TRBJ2-7; tentatively, D is TRBD1 (5 bases). The germline V and J ends were trimmed by 1 base and 0 bases, with 10 bases remaining between them. The length of the CDR3 is 14 residues. The germline gives CDR1 GTSNPN, CDR2 SVGIG (reference sequence). CDR3 sequence (DNA): TGTGCCTGGAGTGGGACACCGAGCTCCTACGAGCAGTACTTC. Translating gives CAWSGTPSSYEQYF.

The rearrangement links TRBV5-4 to TRBJ2-7; 7 bases are shared with TRBD1. The CDR3 runs to 13 residues. V trimming: 1 base; J trimming: 7 bases; junction bases outside the gene matches: 5. Germline CDR1 reads SGHNT; CDR2 reads YYREEE (reference sequence). CDR3 DNA: TGTGCCAGCAGCTTGAAGAAGGGGGCGGAGCAGTACTTC. Translating it yields CASSLKKGAEQYF.

V usage is TRBV7-9 and J usage is TRBJ2-7, with TRBD1 identical over 8 bases. With V trimmed by 4 bases and J by 7 bases, 9 bases remained unmatched. This CDR3 comprises 14 residues. CDR1 is SEHNR, CDR2 FQNEAQ, per germline (reference sequence). CDR3 sequence (DNA): TGTGCCAGCAGCTCCCGGGACAGGAGCTGGGAGCAGTACTTC. Translation gives CASSSRDRSWEQYF.

This chain links TRBV28 with TRBJ2-7; 8 nucleotides line up with TRBD1. With 4 bases clipped from V and 5 bases from J, the junction kept 7 bases outside the gene matches. The CDR3 has 14 residues. CDR1 is MDHEN and CDR2 is SYDVKM in the germline V gene. The CDR3 region has the DNA TGTGCCAGCAGTTCACAGGGGGACGGCAACGAGCAGTACTTC. Encoded protein: CASSSQGDGNEQYF. Looking up the rest from reference TRBV28 and TRBJ2-7 gives the full variable domain: DVKVTQSSRYLVKRTGEKVFLECVQDMDHENMFWYRQDPGLGLRLIYFSYDVKMKEKGDIPEGYSVSREKKERFSLILESASTNQTSMYLCASSSQGDGNEQYFGPGTRLTVT.

This clone has ten or more counts. The chain joins TRBV4-3 to TRBJ2-7; TRBD1 agrees at 7 bases. The V gene end was trimmed by 1 base and the J gene end by 3 bases; junction bases not matched to a gene: 6. Germline CDR1 LGHNA, CDR2 YSLEER. The CDR3 spans 15 residues. The CDR3 region is CASSQGWDRFYEQYF. CDR3 sequence (DNA): TGCGCCAGCAGCCAAGGGTGGGACAGATTCTACGAGCAGTACTTC.

This rearrangement joins TRBV6-5 to TRBJ2-1; 9 bases map to TRBD2. Germline V lookup: CDR1 MNHEY, CDR2 SVGAGI. CDR3 length: 15 residues. J lost 4 bases, V lost 3 bases, and 4 bases had no gene match. CDR3 region: CASSYLAGGYNEQFF. CDR3 coding DNA: TGTGCCAGCAGTTATTTGGCGGGGGGGTACAATGAGCAGTTCTTC.

This clone was observed a handful of times. This rearrangement joins TRBV7-9 to TRBJ2-5, with D possibly being TRBD1 (5 bases). CDR3 size: 14 residues. Germline CDR1 SEHNR, CDR2 FQNEAQ (reference sequence). Deletions cut 1 base from V and 6 bases from J, with 12 bases between. CDR3 bases: TGTGCCAGCAGCTTAGTTATGGGGCACAAGACCCAGTACTTC. Its translation: CASSLVMGHKTQYF.

V and J are TRBV5-1 and TRBJ2-5, with TRBD2 matching 8 bases. The J call may be mistaken, given a closer DNA end match to TRBJ2-7. In germline, CDR1 is SGHRS, CDR2 YFSETQ. The CDR3 totals 14 residues. For the CDR3, the DNA is TGCGCCAGCAGCCAGAGCGGGGGCACGGTCGAGCAGTACTTC. Translating gives CASSQSGGTVEQYF.

In this sample, this clone turned up a few times. In DNA, the CDR3 is TGTGCCAGCGGTTGGGGGCAGGGGGATACCTTC. Protein sequence: CASGWGQGDTF. This chain connects TRBV28 to TRBJ1-2; 7 bases agree with TRBD1. CDR3 length equals 11 residues. V lost 8 bases to trimming and J lost 14 bases; unmatched junction nucleotides: 11. From germline, CDR1 is MDHEN and CDR2 SYDVKM.

This clone has more than one count but fewer than ten. The chain links TRBV30 to TRBJ1-5, with 7 bases aligning to TRBD1. The J segment lost 4 bases and the V segment lost 3 bases, leaving 6 bases of the junction unmatched. The CDR3 contains 14 residues. CDR1 is GTSNPN, CDR2 SVGIG, per germline (reference sequence). This CDR3 is CAWSFAGGNQPQHF. The CDR3 DNA reads as TGTGCCTGGAGCTTCGCAGGGGGAAATCAGCCCCAGCATTTT.

The CDR3 loop reads CASNGLADYNEQFF. The CDR3, as DNA: TGTGCCAGTAATGGGCTAGCGGACTACAATGAGCAGTTCTTC. V usage is TRBV9 and J usage is TRBJ2-1; TRBD2 matches at 7 bases. CDR1 and CDR2 from the germline V gene are SGDLS and YYNGEE. After removal of 8 bases from V and 3 bases from J, the junction contained 8 bases not matched to a gene. This CDR3 has 14 residues. The full variable domain, its missing parts supplied by reference TRBV9 and TRBJ2-1, is DSGVTQTPKHLITATGQRVTLRCSPRSGDLSVYWYQQSLDQGLQFLIQYYNGEERAKGNILERFSAQQFPDLHSELNLSSLELGDSALYFCASNGLADYNEQFFGPGTRLTVL.

V is TRBV7-8 and J is TRBJ1-2; 7 bases line up with TRBD1. The germline gives CDR1 SGHVS, CDR2 FQNEAQ. The ends lost 1 base at V and 4 bases at J; junction bases unmatched: 9. There are 16 residues in the CDR3. CDR3 sequence (DNA): TGTGCCAGCAGCTTAGTAGGGACAGTAGGGGCCTATGGCTACACCTTC. It translates to CASSLVGTVGAYGYTF. Together with reference TRBV7-8 and TRBJ1-2, the CDR3 gives the full variable domain: GAGVSQSPRYKVAKRGQDVALRCDPISGHVSLFWYQQALGQGPEFLTYFQNEAQLDKSGLPSDRFFAERPEGSVSTLKIQRTQQEDSAVYLCASSLVGTVGAYGYTFGSGTRLTVV.

The rearrangement links TRBV5-1 to TRBJ1-4; D gene ambiguous. V shed 0 bases and J shed 0 bases, with 12 bases lying between them. CDR1 is SGHRS, CDR2 YFSETQ, per germline. This CDR3 is built from 17 residues. CDR3 protein: CASSLGPPRATNEKLFF. Here the CDR3 DNA reads TGCGCCAGCAGCTTGGGCCCCCCACGAGCAACTAATGAAAAACTGTTTTTT.

The chain combines TRBV7-9 with TRBJ2-1; 7 bases are shared with TRBD2. With 4 bases clipped from V and 12 bases from J, the junction kept 12 bases outside the gene matches. CDR3 length equals 14 residues. Germline-derived CDR1 and CDR2 are SEHNR and FQNEAQ (reference sequence). CDR3 amino acids: CASSSLDWTGGQFF. The CDR3 region has the DNA TGTGCCAGCAGCTCCTTAGACTGGACGGGGGGGCAGTTCTTC.

This clone was found a few times. V is TRBV20-1 and J is TRBJ1-3; D uncertain. Trimming removed 2 bases at V and 4 bases at J, with 3 bases between. This CDR3 comprises 11 residues. Germline V lookup: CDR1 DFQATT, CDR2 SNEGSKA (reference sequence). The CDR3 reads CSARSGNTIYF. CDR3 in DNA: TGCAGTGCTAGAAGCGGAAACACCATATATTTT.

As DNA, the CDR3 is TGTGCCAGTAGTATAGGACGGGACAGGAACACTGAAGCTTTCTTT. Translation: CASSIGRDRNTEAFF. The gene calls are TRBV19 and TRBJ1-1; 7 positions match TRBD1. After removal of 1 base from V and 1 base from J, the junction contained 3 bases not matched to a gene. The germline CDR1 and CDR2 sequences are LNHDA and SQIVND (reference sequence). This CDR3 contains 15 residues.

There are a few counts of this clone. The chain uses TRBV27 and TRBJ2-1, with 8 bases matching TRBD1. There are 13 residues in the CDR3. Per the germline V gene, CDR1 is MNHEY and CDR2 is SMNVEV (reference sequence). Trimming removed 7 bases from V and 10 bases from J; junction bases left unmatched: 9. The CDR3: CASTSQGVLEQFF. The CDR3 nucleotides read TGTGCCAGCACCTCACAGGGGGTCTTGGAGCAGTTCTTC.

The CDR3 loop is CASSEQGTGLGNGYTF. For the CDR3, the DNA is TGTGCCAGCAGTGAACAGGGGACAGGGCTAGGGAATGGCTACACCTTC. The rearrangement uses TRBV2 and TRBJ1-2; 9 bases match TRBD1. The CDR3 spans 16 residues. Germline V gene data show CDR1 as SNHLY and CDR2 as FYNNEI. The V and J ends lost 2 bases and 6 bases, in that order; junction bases with no gene match: 10.

On this clone itself: Other DNA sequences from this sample encode an identical CDR3 as well. This chain links TRBV5-1 with TRBJ1-2; perhaps TRBD1 as D (5 bases). Germline V gene data show CDR1 as SGHRS and CDR2 as YFSETQ. The CDR3 loop spans 20 amino acids. The V and J ends lost 3 bases and 1 base respectively, with 28 bases between them. CDR3 coding DNA: TGCGCCAGCAGCTCACCCAGGCTTGGGGGGAACGAGAAGTATAACTATGGCTACACCTTC. Amino acids: CASSSPRLGGNEKYNYGYTF.

The chain recombines TRBV4-3 with TRBJ1-1; unclear D gene. The CDR3 covers 14 residues. Per germline, CDR1 LGHNA and CDR2 YSLEER. V was trimmed by 0 bases and J by 1 base, leaving 6 bases between them. CDR3 region: CASSQEGGNTEAFF. DNA for the CDR3: TGCGCCAGCAGCCAAGAAGGCGGGAACACTGAAGCTTTCTTT.

This clone was found once. The same CDR3 arises from other DNA sequences in this sample as well. The V gene is TRBV5-1, the J gene TRBJ2-5; 7 nucleotides agree with TRBD2. The CDR3 is 13 amino acids. Germline V lookup: CDR1 SGHRS, CDR2 YFSETQ. J gave up 5 bases and V 0 bases, and 1 base lay outside the gene matches. The CDR3 loop reads CASSLASGETQYF. The CDR3, as DNA: TGCGCCAGCAGCTTGGCTAGCGGCGAGACCCAGTACTTC.

This rearrangement joins TRBV6-1 to TRBJ2-7, with D tentatively TRBD1 (6 bases). Germline V gene lookup returns CDR1 MNHNS and CDR2 SASEGT. This CDR3 region has 13 residues. V lost 5 bases, J lost 0 bases, and 8 bases lay in between. In DNA, the CDR3 is TGTGCCAGCAGTTGGACAGTCTCCTACGAGCAGTACTTC. Translated: CASSWTVSYEQYF.

The chain carries TRBV5-6 and TRBJ2-1; D possibly corresponds to TRBD1 (5 bases). CDR1 SGHDT and CDR2 YYEEEE come from the germline V gene. This CDR3 contains 13 residues. V was trimmed by 1 base and J by 8 bases, leaving 10 bases between them. The DNA for the CDR3 is TGTGCCAGCAGCTTGCCCAGGGTCGATGAGCAGTTCTTC. This encodes CASSLPRVDEQFF.

This clone was seen once. The V gene is TRBV18, the J gene TRBJ2-7; 9 bases match TRBD2. The CDR3 extends over 15 amino acids. J lost 11 bases, V lost 2 bases, and 13 bases had no gene match. Germline V lookup: CDR1 KGHSH, CDR2 LQKENI. The CDR3 coding sequence is TGTGCCAGCTCACCAGTCGCTAGCGGGGAGACCCAGGAGTACTTC. Protein product: CASSPVASGETQEYF. Variable domain in full (rest from reference TRBV18 and TRBJ2-7): NAGVMQNPRHLVRRRGQEARLRCSPMKGHSHVYWYRQLPEEGLKFMVYLQKENIIDESGMPKERFSAEFPKEGPSILRIQQVVRGDSAAYFCASSPVASGETQEYFGPGTRLTVT.